This T cell receptor (beta chain) was recorded in a study of blood T cells in healthy people across ages. This CDR3 contains 15 residues. Germline CDR1 and CDR2: SNHLY and FYNNEI. Trimming at V came to 6 bases and at J to 8 bases, leaving 12 bases not matched to a gene. Study conclusions and caveats: PBMCs left unsorted prevented a conclusive naive versus antigen-experienced comparison.

Details on this clonotype: Its antigen is currently unknown.

A second roughly 6 to 11 cycle PCR used barcoded and J-beta primers. One entry per CDR3 protein, called by TCRdb with MiXCR from the 5' RACE reads. The data contain around 1,700,000 distinct CDR3 sequences, approximately 28% of them singletons. This chain joins TRBV2 and TRBJ2-1; TRBD2 aligns across 8 bases. The sample consisted of blood. The TCR comes from a woman aged 25 to 45 in good health. CDR3 protein: CASRGLGSTVDEQFF. The DNA for the CDR3 is TGTGCCAGCAGGGGACTAGGGTCTACAGTGGATGAGCAGTTCTTC.